Presented here are 17 T cell receptor beta chains from one specimen sequenced in a study of sequential checkpoint blockade in melanoma. Treatment described: randomized to nivolumab then ipilimumab (arm A) or the reverse (arm B). This table comes from immunoSEQ multiplex PCR, and its TCRdb copy is limited to in-frame clones, with some not included. The table records roughly 36,000 clones, 32% of them present only once. This specimen consisted of tumor tissue (inferred from file names), obtained from a patient given nivolumab and ipilimumab in sequence. The receptors stem from a human donor with melanoma.

The chain couples TRBV7-6 to TRBJ1-1; no clear D. The germline gives CDR1 SGHVS, CDR2 FNYEAQ. The V end lost 1 base, the J end lost 0 bases, and 9 bases lay between the germline ends. The CDR3 sequence is 15 residues long. The CDR3: CASSLGKAVNTEAFF. DNA of the CDR3: TGTGCCAGCAGCTTAGGTAAGGCGGTGAACACTGAAGCTTTCTTT.

J is TRBJ1-2 and V is TRBV30; 9 bases map to TRBD1. Per germline, CDR1 GTSNPN and CDR2 SVGIG (reference sequence). The V gene end was trimmed by 4 bases and the J gene end by 5 bases; junction bases not matched to a gene: 5. The CDR3 spans 13 residues. This CDR3 is CAWNRDRVYGYTF. In DNA form, the CDR3 reads TGTGCCTGGAATAGGGACAGGGTGTATGGCTACACCTTC.

This sequence joins TRBV11-3 and TRBJ1-5; 8 positions agree with TRBD1. The germline gives CDR1 SGHNT, CDR2 YENEEA. The V and J ends lost 6 bases and 5 bases, in that order; junction bases with no gene match: 9. This CDR3 is built from 15 residues. CDR3 protein: CASSQDRENDQPQHF. The DNA of the CDR3 is TGTGCCAGCAGTCAGGACAGGGAGAACGATCAGCCCCAGCATTTT.

The table lists this clone with a few counts. This chain joins TRBV12-5 and TRBJ2-5; maybe TRBD1 (5 bases). With 1 base removed from V and 5 bases from J, the gap between germline ends came to 11 bases. CDR1 is LGHNT, CDR2 FRNRAP, per germline. The CDR3 sequence is 14 residues long. DNA for the CDR3: TGTGCTAGTGGTTTGGGGACACTTCGGGAGACCCAGTACTTC. Translation: CASGLGTLRETQYF.

The gene calls are TRBV6-8 and TRBJ2-1; perhaps TRBD2 as D (6 bases). Trimming removed 6 bases at V and 6 bases at J, with 18 bases between. Per the germline V gene, CDR1 is MNHGY and CDR2 is SAAAGT. The CDR3 totals 15 residues. CDR3 DNA: TGTGCCAGCAGGGCCGGGACTGGTCCATCCAATGAGCAGTTCTTC. Amino acid sequence: CASRAGTGPSNEQFF.

The V gene is TRBV11-3, the J gene TRBJ2-7; no definite D call. The CDR3 consists of 16 residues. Trimming shortened V by 4 bases and J by 3 bases, and 19 bases separated the two germline ends. Per germline, CDR1 SGHNT and CDR2 YENEEA. CDR3 DNA: TGTGCCAGCAGCTCCCGGACCGACTTTCTCAACTACGAGCAGTACTTC. This sequence encodes CASSSRTDFLNYEQYF.

The chain combines TRBV19 with TRBJ1-4; TRBD1 aligns across 8 bases. V shed 5 bases, J shed 7 bases, and the junction held 18 bases outside the gene matches. The CDR3 is 18 residues long. Germline-derived CDR1 and CDR2 are LNHDA and SQIVND (reference sequence). The CDR3, as DNA: TGTGCCAGTAGTGTCGAAGGGACATGGACAGGGAAGGGTGAAAAACTGTTTTTT. Translated, it gives CASSVEGTWTGKGEKLFF.

The V gene is TRBV9, the J gene TRBJ1-2; 9 nucleotides align to TRBD1. Losses at the gene ends were 0 bases for V and 7 bases for J; bases not matched to a gene: 10. Germline CDR1 and CDR2: SGDLS and YYNGEE. This CDR3 region has 16 residues. The CDR3 region is CASSVGGTGSSGGYTF. Written as DNA, the CDR3 is TGTGCCAGCAGCGTAGGGGGGACAGGGAGTTCTGGTGGCTACACCTTC.

The rearrangement joins TRBV25-1 to TRBJ1-1, with unresolved D. Germline CDR1 is MGHDK and CDR2 is SYGVNS. The ends were cut back, 4 bases at V and 0 bases at J, with 6 bases in the middle. CDR3 size: 13 residues. The CDR3 nucleotides read TGTGCCAGCAGTGGAGGGATGAACACTGAAGCTTTCTTT. Its protein is CASSGGMNTEAFF.

This chain connects TRBV7-1 to TRBJ1-2; D remains unclear. TRBV7-1 is reported as an ORF; its role is uncertain. This CDR3 region has 13 residues. With 5 bases removed from V and 5 bases from J, the gap between germline ends came to 12 bases. The DNA for the CDR3 is TGTGCCAGCAGCCCCGACGAGAGTTATGGCTACACCTTC. Translated, it gives CASSPDESYGYTF.

CDR3: CASGLSGFSYEQYF. CDR3 DNA: TGTGCTAGTGGTTTGTCAGGGTTCTCCTACGAGCAGTACTTC. V is TRBV12-5 and J is TRBJ2-7; D perhaps matches TRBD1 (5 bases). This CDR3 spans 14 amino acids. Germline V gives CDR1 LGHNT, CDR2 FRNRAP. V was shortened by 2 bases and J by 0 bases, with 8 bases between the two germline ends.

The rearrangement links TRBV7-6 to TRBJ1-3; 8 nucleotides agree with TRBD1. Unmatched junction bases numbered 6, after V lost 6 bases and J lost 2 bases. The CDR3 covers 15 residues. Germline CDR1 SGHVS, CDR2 FNYEAQ. The CDR3 DNA follows: TGTGCCAGCAGGGCAGGGGGCGCGGCTGGAAACACCATATATTTT. Protein: CASRAGGAAGNTIYF.

This clone has ten or more counts. The chain combines TRBV11-3 with TRBJ1-2; maybe TRBD1 (5 bases). Trimming pared 3 bases from V and 0 bases from J, leaving 11 bases between. The CDR3 has 15 residues. The germline CDR1 and CDR2 sequences are SGHNT and YENEEA. CDR3 DNA sequence: TGTGCCAGCAGCTTGCGGGACGGAGCTAACTATGGCTACACCTTC. This gives the protein CASSLRDGANYGYTF. The full variable domain, its missing parts supplied by reference TRBV11-3 and TRBJ1-2, is EAGVVQSPRYKIIEKKQPVAFWCNPISGHNTLYWYLQNLGQGPELLIRYENEEAVDDSQLPKDRFSAERLKGVDSTLKIQPAELGDSAVYLCASSLRDGANYGYTFGSGTRLTVV.

The V gene is TRBV28, the J gene TRBJ1-5; 7 positions agree with TRBD1. CDR3 length: 17 residues. With 2 bases clipped from V and 3 bases from J, the junction kept 10 bases outside the gene matches. From germline, CDR1 is MDHEN and CDR2 SYDVKM. For the CDR3, the DNA is TGTGCCAGCAGTTTACTTACCGGGACAGCAGTCAATCAGCCCCAGCATTTT. Its translation is CASSLLTGTAVNQPQHF.

The sample holds a few counts of this clone. The chain carries TRBV11-3 and TRBJ1-2; 10 bases align to TRBD1. The V gene's germline CDR1 is SGHNT and CDR2 YENEEA. The junction had 18 bases not matched to a gene; V was cut back by 3 bases and J by 5 bases. The CDR3 is 19 residues long. CDR3 in DNA: TGTGCCAGCAGCTTGACAGGGGGCGCAGTCGCGGGGGATGGGTATGGCTACACCTTC. Its translation: CASSLTGGAVAGDGYGYTF.

This clone was counted between two and nine times. The CDR3 region is CASTNSQGLNTEAFF. The CDR3 DNA sequence: TGTGCCAGCACGAACTCACAGGGTCTGAACACTGAAGCTTTCTTT. The V gene is TRBV6-8, the J gene TRBJ1-1, with D perhaps matching TRBD1 (6 bases). The CDR3 is 15 amino acids. V was cut by 7 bases and J by 0 bases, with 15 bases left in between. Per germline, CDR1 MNHGY and CDR2 SAAAGT.

The chain employs TRBV18 and TRBJ1-5, with D maybe TRBD1 (5 bases). CDR1 and CDR2 (germline): KGHSH, LQKENI. Trimming took off 6 bases at V and 6 bases at J, with 15 bases between the two ends. CDR3 length equals 14 residues. CDR3 amino acids: CASSYQQGSQPQHF. CDR3 nucleotide sequence: TGTGCCAGCTCGTACCAGCAGGGAAGTCAGCCCCAGCATTTT. Full variable domain (remainder filled in from reference TRBV18 and TRBJ1-5): NAGVMQNPRHLVRRRGQEARLRCSPMKGHSHVYWYRQLPEEGLKFMVYLQKENIIDESGMPKERFSAEFPKEGPSILRIQQVVRGDSAAYFCASSYQQGSQPQHFGDGTRLSIL.